These T cell receptor beta chains were read from a single sample in a study of early T cells in non-severe SARS-CoV-2 infection. Each CDR3 protein is one row after TCRdb ran MiXCR on the 5' RACE reads. The sample carries 60,000 or so distinct CDR3 sequences, approximately 11% recorded once. The sample consisted of whole blood. These receptor sequences come from an adult who was a healthcare worker with PCR-confirmed SARS-CoV-2 infection or an uninfected control (not recorded which). The CDR3 runs from the conserved cysteine through the conserved F or W. Each record gives: V gene, J gene, clone size, D gene, CDR3 DNA, CDR3 protein. The D gene is left open where the match is weak. Some rows mark clone size as missing; the rest say once, few, many or name a class of expanded clone.

V: TRBV28
J: TRBJ2-5
size: few
D: TRBD1
DNA: TGTGCCAGCAGCCGGGTCCAGGGGGCGGGGGAGACCCAGTACTTC
CDR3: CASSRVQGAGETQYF

V: TRBV12-3/TRBV12-4
J: TRBJ1-1
size: many
D: .
DNA: TGTGCCAGCAGTTTAGAAGGGTTGGGGAACACTGAAGCTTTCTTT
CDR3: CASSLEGLGNTEAFF

V: TRBV20-1
J: TRBJ2-3
size: few
D: TRBD2
DNA: TGCAGTGCTGGGCCGGGACTAGCGGGGTTGCAAGATACGCAGTATTTT
CDR3: CSAGPGLAGLQDTQYF

V: TRBV27
J: TRBJ2-1
size: .
D: TRBD2
DNA: TGTGCCAGCAGTTTATCGAAGCCGACTAGCGGGACCCAGAACCCTTACAATGAGCAGTTCTTC
CDR3: CASSLSKPTSGTQNPYNEQFF

V: TRBV5-1
J: TRBJ2-3
size: many
D: .
DNA: TGCGCCAGCAGCTTGGATGGCCGAAGCACAGATACGCAGTATTTT
CDR3: CASSLDGRSTDTQYF

V: TRBV28
J: TRBJ2-7
size: many
D: .
DNA: TGTGCCAGCAGTCTTGGGACTTTCTACGAGCAGTACTTC
CDR3: CASSLGTFYEQYF

V: TRBV28
J: TRBJ2-1
size: many
D: .
DNA: TGTGCCAGCCTTAGTCAGGGAGTCAACGTCAATGAGCAGTTCTTC
CDR3: CASLSQGVNVNEQFF

V: TRBV7-6
J: TRBJ2-5
size: many
D: .
DNA: TGTGCCAGCAGCGTCCGGGCTCAGGGGGAGACCCAGTACTTC
CDR3: CASSVRAQGETQYF

V: TRBV6-4
J: TRBJ2-7
size: .
D: TRBD2
DNA: TGTGCCAGCCGTTCTGTACTAGCGGGTCTGTACGAGCAGTACTTC
CDR3: CASRSVLAGLYEQYF

V: TRBV20-1
J: TRBJ1-1
size: many
D: .
DNA: TGCAGTGCTAGGGGTCACACTGAAGCTTTCTTT
CDR3: CSARGHTEAFF

V: TRBV11-2
J: TRBJ1-1
size: few
D: TRBD1
DNA: TGTGCCAGCAGCTTAGCGTATTCGGGACAGGGGGCTGAAGCTTTCTTT
CDR3: CASSLAYSGQGAEAFF

V: TRBV12-5
J: TRBJ1-2
size: .
D: .
DNA: TGTGCTAGTGGTTTTGGCCGTGGCTACACCTTC
CDR3: CASGFGRGYTF

V: TRBV9
J: TRBJ2-1
size: many
D: .
DNA: TGTGCCAGCAGCGTAGATGAAGGGTGGAATGAGCAGTTCTTC
CDR3: CASSVDEGWNEQFF

V: TRBV27
J: TRBJ2-1
size: .
D: .
DNA: TGTGCCAGCAGTTTTAGGACGGTAGGACGGGCCTACAATGAGCAGTTCTTC
CDR3: CASSFRTVGRAYNEQFF

V: TRBV11-2
J: TRBJ1-2
size: .
D: .
DNA: TGTGCCAGCAGCTTGGGGGGAACCAACTATGGCTACACCTTC
CDR3: CASSLGGTNYGYTF

V: TRBV10-3
J: TRBJ1-5
size: many
D: .
DNA: TGTGCCATCAGTGACCCAGGAAGGGAGCAGCCCCAGCATTTT
CDR3: CAISDPGREQPQHF

V: TRBV7-2
J: TRBJ2-5
size: many
D: .
DNA: TGTGCCAGCAGCTTGGAGGGGGGGGAGACCCAGTACTTC
CDR3: CASSLEGGETQYF

V: TRBV6-2/TRBV6-3
J: TRBJ2-1
size: many
D: .
DNA: TGTGCCAGCCGATCCGGGGTGAATGAGCAGTTCTTC
CDR3: CASRSGVNEQFF

V: TRBV11-2
J: TRBJ2-1
size: few
D: .
DNA: TGTGCCAGCAGCGATGGGACTGCGTCCTACAATGAGCAGTTCTTC
CDR3: CASSDGTASYNEQFF

V: TRBV14
J: TRBJ2-2
size: few
D: TRBD1
DNA: TGTGCCAGCAGCCCCTCGGACAGGGGTCGTGCCAGGAGGGAGCTGTTTTTT
CDR3: CASSPSDRGRARRELFF

V: TRBV6-2/TRBV6-3
J: TRBJ2-7
size: few
D: .
DNA: TGTGCCAGCAGTTACTGGGGCGCGAGATCCGTCGAGCAGTACTTC
CDR3: CASSYWGARSVEQYF

V: TRBV27
J: TRBJ2-3
size: once
D: TRBD2
DNA: TGTGCCAGCAGTCCGACTAGCGACTCAGGCACAGATACGCAGTATTTT
CDR3: CASSPTSDSGTDTQYF

V: TRBV7-3
J: TRBJ2-1
size: few
D: TRBD2
DNA: TGTGCCAGCAGCTTAATGGATTCTGGGCGGGAGAGCGGTGAGCAGTTCTTC
CDR3: CASSLMDSGRESGEQFF

V: TRBV30
J: TRBJ1-1
size: .
D: TRBD1
DNA: TGTGCCTGGAACTCCGGGACAGGGGTGTCTGAAGCTTTCTTT
CDR3: CAWNSGTGVSEAFF

V: TRBV9
J: TRBJ1-1
size: .
D: .
DNA: TGTGACAGCAGCGTAGTCCATTCGGACACTGAAGCTTTCTTT
CDR3: CDSSVVHSDTEAFF